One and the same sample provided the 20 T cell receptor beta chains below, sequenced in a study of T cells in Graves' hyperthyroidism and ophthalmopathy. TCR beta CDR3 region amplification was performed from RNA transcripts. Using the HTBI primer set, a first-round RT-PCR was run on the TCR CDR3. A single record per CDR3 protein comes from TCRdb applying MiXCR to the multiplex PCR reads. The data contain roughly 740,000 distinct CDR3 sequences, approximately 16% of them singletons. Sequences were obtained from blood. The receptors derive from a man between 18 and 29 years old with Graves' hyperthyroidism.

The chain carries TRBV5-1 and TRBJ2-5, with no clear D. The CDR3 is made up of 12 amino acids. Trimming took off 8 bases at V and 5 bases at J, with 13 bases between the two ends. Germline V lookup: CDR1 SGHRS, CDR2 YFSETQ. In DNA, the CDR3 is TGCGCCAGTGGCAATAATATCGAGACCCAGTACTTC. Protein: CASGNNIETQYF.

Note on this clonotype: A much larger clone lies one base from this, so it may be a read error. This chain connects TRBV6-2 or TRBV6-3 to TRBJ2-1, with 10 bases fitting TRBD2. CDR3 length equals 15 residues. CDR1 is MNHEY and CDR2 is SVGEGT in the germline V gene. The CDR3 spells CAGSYGLAAQWEQFF. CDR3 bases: TGTGCCGGCAGTTACGGACTAGCGGCTCAATGGGAGCAGTTCTTC.

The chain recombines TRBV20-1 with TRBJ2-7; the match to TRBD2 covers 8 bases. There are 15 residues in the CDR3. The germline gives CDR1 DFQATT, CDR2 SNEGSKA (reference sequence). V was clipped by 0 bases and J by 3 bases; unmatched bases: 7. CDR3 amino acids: CSARDSLADLYEQYF. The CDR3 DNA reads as TGCAGTGCTAGAGATTCACTAGCGGACCTCTACGAGCAGTACTTC.

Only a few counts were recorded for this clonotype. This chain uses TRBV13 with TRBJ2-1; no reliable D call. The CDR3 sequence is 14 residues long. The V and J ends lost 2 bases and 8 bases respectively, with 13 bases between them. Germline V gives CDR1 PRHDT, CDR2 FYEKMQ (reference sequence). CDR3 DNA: TGTGCCAGCAGCTTACTCCAGAAAACGCATGAGCAGTTCTTC. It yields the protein CASSLLQKTHEQFF.

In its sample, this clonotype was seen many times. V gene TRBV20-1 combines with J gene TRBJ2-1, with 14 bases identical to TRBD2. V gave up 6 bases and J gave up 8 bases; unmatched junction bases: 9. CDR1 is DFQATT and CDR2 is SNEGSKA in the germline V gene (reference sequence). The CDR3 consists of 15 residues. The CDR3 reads CSARLAGGPRDEQFF. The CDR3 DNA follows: TGCAGTGCCAGACTAGCGGGAGGGCCTCGGGATGAGCAGTTCTTC.

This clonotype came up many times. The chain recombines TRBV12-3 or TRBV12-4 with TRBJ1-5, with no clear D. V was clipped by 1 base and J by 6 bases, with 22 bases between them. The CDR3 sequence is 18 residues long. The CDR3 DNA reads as TGTGCCAGCAGTTTAGATCACGGGAACCTCCCTAGAGGTCAGCCCCAGCATTTT. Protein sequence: CASSLDHGNLPRGQPQHF.

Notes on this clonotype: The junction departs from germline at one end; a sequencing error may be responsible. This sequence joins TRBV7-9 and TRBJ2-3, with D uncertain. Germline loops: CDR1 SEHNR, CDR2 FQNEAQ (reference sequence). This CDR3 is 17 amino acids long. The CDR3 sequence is CASSNWAKSSSRDTQYF. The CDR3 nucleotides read TGCGCCAGCAGCAATTGGGCCAAATCCTCGTCTAGGGATACGCAGTATTTT.

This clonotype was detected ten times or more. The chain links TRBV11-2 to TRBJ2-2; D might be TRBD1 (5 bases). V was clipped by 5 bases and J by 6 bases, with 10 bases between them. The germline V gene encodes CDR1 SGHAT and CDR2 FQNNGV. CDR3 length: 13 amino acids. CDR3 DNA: TGTGCCAGCAGCCGATCAGGGTCCGGGGAGCTGTTTTTT. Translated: CASSRSGSGELFF.

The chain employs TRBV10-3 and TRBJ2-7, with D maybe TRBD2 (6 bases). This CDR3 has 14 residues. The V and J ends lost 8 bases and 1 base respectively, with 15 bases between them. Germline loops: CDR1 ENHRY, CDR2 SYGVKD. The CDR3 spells CAIRSSSESYEQYF. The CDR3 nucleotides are TGTGCCATCCGATCTTCTAGCGAATCCTACGAGCAGTACTTC.

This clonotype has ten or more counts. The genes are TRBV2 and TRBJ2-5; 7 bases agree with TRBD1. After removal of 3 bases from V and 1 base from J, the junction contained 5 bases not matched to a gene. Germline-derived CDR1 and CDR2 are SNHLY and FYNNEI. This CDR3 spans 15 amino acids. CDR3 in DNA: TGTGCCAGCAGTGACCCGGGACAGATCCAAGAGACCCAGTACTTC. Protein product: CASSDPGQIQETQYF.

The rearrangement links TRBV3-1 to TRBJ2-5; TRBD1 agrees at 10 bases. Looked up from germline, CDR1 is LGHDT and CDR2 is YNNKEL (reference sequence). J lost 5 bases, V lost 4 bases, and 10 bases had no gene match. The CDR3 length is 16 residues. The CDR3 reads CASSRTGTGVMETQYF. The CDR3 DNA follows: TGTGCCAGCAGCCGCACCGGGACAGGGGTAATGGAGACCCAGTACTTC.

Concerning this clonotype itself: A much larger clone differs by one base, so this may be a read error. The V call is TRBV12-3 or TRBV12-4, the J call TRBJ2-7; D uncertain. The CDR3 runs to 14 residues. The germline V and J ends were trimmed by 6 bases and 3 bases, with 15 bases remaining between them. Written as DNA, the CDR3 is TGTGCCAGCAGGTTTGGTGGGCAGGACTACGAGCAGTACTTC. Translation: CASRFGGQDYEQYF.

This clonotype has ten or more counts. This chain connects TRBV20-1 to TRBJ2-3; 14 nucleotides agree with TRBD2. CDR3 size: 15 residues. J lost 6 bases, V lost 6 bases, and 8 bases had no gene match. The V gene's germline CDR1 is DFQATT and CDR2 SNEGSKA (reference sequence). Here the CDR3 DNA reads TGCAGTGCAACGGGACTAGCGGGAGTATCCGATACGCAGTATTTT. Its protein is CSATGLAGVSDTQYF.

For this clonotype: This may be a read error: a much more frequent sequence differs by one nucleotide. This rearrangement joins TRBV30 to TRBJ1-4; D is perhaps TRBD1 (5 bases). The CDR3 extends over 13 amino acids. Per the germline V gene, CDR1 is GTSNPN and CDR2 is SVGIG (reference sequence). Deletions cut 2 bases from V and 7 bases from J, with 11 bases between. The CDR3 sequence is CAWSRRGREKLFF. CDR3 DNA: TGTGCCTGGAGTAGACGGGGACGTGAAAAACTGTTTTTT. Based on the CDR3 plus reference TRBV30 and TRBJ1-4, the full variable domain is SQTIHQWPATLVQPVGSPLSLECTVEGTSNPNLYWYRQAAGRGLQLLFYSVGIGQISSEVPQNLSASRPQDRQFILSSKKLLLSDSGFYLCAWSRRGREKLFFGSGTQLSVL.

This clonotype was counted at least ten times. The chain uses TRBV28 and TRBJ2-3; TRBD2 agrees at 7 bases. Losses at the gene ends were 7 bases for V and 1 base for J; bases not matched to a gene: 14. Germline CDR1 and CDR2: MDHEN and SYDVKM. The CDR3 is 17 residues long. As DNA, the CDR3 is TGTGCCAGCACTTCCCCCCCCGGACTAGGGGGCACAGATACGCAGTATTTT. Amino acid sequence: CASTSPPGLGGTDTQYF.

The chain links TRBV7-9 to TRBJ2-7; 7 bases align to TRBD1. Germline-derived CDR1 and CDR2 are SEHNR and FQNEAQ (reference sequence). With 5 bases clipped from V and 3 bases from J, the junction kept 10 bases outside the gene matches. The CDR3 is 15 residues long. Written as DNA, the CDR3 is TGTGCCAGCAGCCTCCCGTCGACAGGGATCTACGAGCAGTACTTC. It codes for CASSLPSTGIYEQYF.

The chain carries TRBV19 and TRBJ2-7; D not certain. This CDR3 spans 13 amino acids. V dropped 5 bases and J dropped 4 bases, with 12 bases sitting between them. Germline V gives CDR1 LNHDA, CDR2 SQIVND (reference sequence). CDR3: CASSFSWSYEQYF. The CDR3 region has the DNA TGTGCCAGTAGTTTCTCTTGGAGTTACGAGCAGTACTTC.

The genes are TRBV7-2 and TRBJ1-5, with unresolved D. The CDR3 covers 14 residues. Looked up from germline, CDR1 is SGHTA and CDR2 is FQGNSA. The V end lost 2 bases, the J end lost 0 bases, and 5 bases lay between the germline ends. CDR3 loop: CASSLFGSNQPQHF. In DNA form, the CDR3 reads TGTGCCAGCAGCTTATTCGGTAGCAATCAGCCCCAGCATTTT.

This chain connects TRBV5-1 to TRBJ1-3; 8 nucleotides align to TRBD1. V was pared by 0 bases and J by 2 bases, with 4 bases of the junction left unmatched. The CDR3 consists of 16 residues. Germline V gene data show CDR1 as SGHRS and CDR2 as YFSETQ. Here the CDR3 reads CASSLEGQVPGNTIYF. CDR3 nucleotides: TGCGCCAGCAGCTTGGAGGGACAGGTACCTGGAAACACCATATATTTT.

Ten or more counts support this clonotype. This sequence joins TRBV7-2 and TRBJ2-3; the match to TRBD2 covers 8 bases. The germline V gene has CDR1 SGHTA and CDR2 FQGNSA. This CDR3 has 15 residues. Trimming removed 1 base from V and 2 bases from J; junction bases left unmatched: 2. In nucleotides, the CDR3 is TGTGCCAGCAGCTTAGTCGGGGGGGCCACAGATACGCAGTATTTT. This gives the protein CASSLVGGATDTQYF.